This TCR beta chain was recovered during a study of blood T cells in healthy people across ages. At the level of the study: Every two T cells gave about one barcoded beta molecule via template switching.

Study outcomes and limitations: Older age went with lower TCR beta diversity per million T cells, in a roughly linear way. Versus aged donors, long-lived donors had higher diversity and more naive CD4+ cells.

This clonotype was found many times. What it recognizes is unknown. Alongside a J-beta primer mix, a sample-barcoded 5' primer served in a second PCR lasting roughly 7 to 12 cycles. Each sample provided no less than 2.5 million CDR3-containing paired-end reads. TCRdb itself ran the 5' RACE reads through MiXCR, one entry per CDR3 protein. The data hold approximately 940,000 distinct CDR3 sequences, with roughly 50% observed a single time. Sequencing was carried out using blood. This TCR was sampled from a man aged 25 to 45 in good health.

The DNA for the CDR3 is TGCAGCGTTGAAGATGGAGTGCGTTCCCAGACCCAGTACTTC. It yields the protein CSVEDGVRSQTQYF. This chain connects TRBV29-1 to TRBJ2-5; D unclear. Germline CDR1 is SQVTM and CDR2 is ANQGSEA. Between the trimmed V and J ends, which lost 0 bases and 6 bases, there was a span of 14 bases. The CDR3 extends over 14 amino acids. Full variable domain (missing parts from reference TRBV29-1 and TRBJ2-5): SAVISQKPSRDICQRGTSLTIQCQVDSQVTMMFWYRQQPGQSLTLIATANQGSEATYESGFVIDKFPISRPNLTFSTLTVSNMSPEDSSIYLCSVEDGVRSQTQYFGPGTRLLVL.